Detailed here is one TCR beta chain. TCRdb's copy holds only in-frame clones and misses some; the assay was immunoSEQ multiplex PCR. The repertoire holds roughly 62,000 clones, with roughly 90% as singletons. Between the trimmed V and J ends, which lost 2 bases and 5 bases, there was a span of 10 bases. Germline CDR1 SGDLS, CDR2 YYNGEE. CDR3 length: 13 residues. The data stem from a study of technical replicates of blood from a few donors. The sample taken for sequencing was PBMCs. The chain joins TRBV9 to TRBJ1-1; TRBD1 might be the D (5 bases). The source of this sequence is a human donor in good health. Some clones in this sample may be carry-over from other donors' samples. The CDR3 bases are TGTGCCAGCAGCGTGGCCAGGGAAACTGAAGCTTTCTTT. Its protein product is CASSVARETEAFF.